A selection of T cell receptor beta chains follows, all from one sample in a study of shared clonotypes between healthy human individuals. Some clones are missing from TCRdb's copy, which holds only in-frame ones; the method was immunoSEQ multiplex PCR. In the table there are about 1.1 million clones, 77% of which are singletons. Sequences were obtained from memory CD4+ T cells from PBMCs. These receptors were obtained from a man aged 18 to 30 in good health. Some clones in this sample may be carry-over from other donors' samples. The CDR3 runs from the conserved cysteine through the conserved F or W. The order of the fields is V gene, D gene, clone size, J gene, CDR3 DNA, CDR3 protein. D genes are given only for firm matches. Part of the rows lack a size; the others show once, few, many or a class for expanded clones.

TRBV9,.,.,TRBJ2-5,TGTGCCAGCAGCGTAGCTCGGGGGCGGGAGACCCAGTACTTC,CASSVARGRETQYF
TRBV30,TRBD2,.,TRBJ2-2,TGTGCCTGGAAATTAGGCATTAGCGGGTTTACCGGGGAGCTGTTTTTT,CAWKLGISGFTGELFF
TRBV10-3,.,.,TRBJ1-5,TGTGCCATTCGGGACAACGTGGACAATCAGCCCCAGCATTTT,CAIRDNVDNQPQHF
TRBV30,TRBD2,.,TRBJ2-1,TGTGCCTGGAGTGTACAGCGGGAGGCTTTCTTC,CAWSVQREAFF
TRBV28,.,.,TRBJ2-1,TGTGCCAGCAGTTCCCATATCTCGACGGGAGCTCGTAATGAGCAGTTCTTC,CASSSHISTGARNEQFF
TRBV5-4,TRBD1,.,TRBJ1-3,TGTGCCAGCAGCTTGGGTCAGGGGGATGGAAACACCATATATTTT,CASSLGQGDGNTIYF
TRBV19,TRBD2,few,TRBJ2-7,TGTGCCAGTAGTGAGACTAGCGGGAGCGCCGAGCAGTACTTC,CASSETSGSAEQYF
TRBV29-1,TRBD1,.,TRBJ1-1,TGCAGCGTTATGACAGGGACTTTGAACACTGAAGCTTTCTTT,CSVMTGTLNTEAFF
TRBV28,TRBD2,.,TRBJ2-7,TGTGCCAGCAGTCCGGTAACCGGACTAGCGGGAGCTTACGAGCAGTACTTC,CASSPVTGLAGAYEQYF
TRBV5-4,.,.,TRBJ2-1,TGTGCCAGCAGCTTGGGGACAATAAGCTACAATGAGCAGTTCTTC,CASSLGTISYNEQFF
TRBV6-5,.,few,TRBJ2-1,TGTGCCAGCAGTTACTCAGGGGGAAGAAACAATGAGCAGTTCTTC,CASSYSGGRNNEQFF
TRBV4-2,.,.,TRBJ1-2,TGTGCCAGCAGCCAAGAGAGGAGTGGGCGCCGTGGCTACACCTTC,CASSQERSGRRGYTF
TRBV4-1,TRBD2,.,TRBJ2-1,TGCGCCAGCAGCTCCGTACTAGCGGAGTACAATGAGCAGTTCTTC,CASSSVLAEYNEQFF
TRBV2,.,.,TRBJ2-2,TGTGCCAGCAGCGCTCAAACAGCGAACACCGGGGAGCTGTTTTTT,CASSAQTANTGELFF
TRBV9,.,.,TRBJ2-7,TGTGCCAGCAGCCCCGGGGGTAGGGGACAGCGGGTACGCGAGCAGTACTTC,CASSPGGRGQRVREQYF
TRBV11-3,.,.,TRBJ2-3,TGTGCCAGCAGCTTAGGAATGGCACCAGATACGCAGTATTTT,CASSLGMAPDTQYF
TRBV7-9,TRBD1,.,TRBJ2-5,TGTGCCAGCAGCCCGACAGGGGGATCAGAGACCCAGTACTTC,CASSPTGGSETQYF
TRBV25-1,TRBD1,.,TRBJ2-7,TGTGCCTCACAGGGGAAACTCGGCTCCTACGAGCAGTACTTC,CASQGKLGSYEQYF
TRBV7-8,TRBD2,.,TRBJ2-7,TGTGCCAGCAGCCCCTTGGGGGGGGGACTAGCGGGTTCCTACGAGCAGTACTTC,CASSPLGGGLAGSYEQYF
TRBV29-1,.,.,TRBJ2-5,TGCAGCGTTGGGGAAACGGCCCAGTACTTC,CSVGETAQYF
TRBV25-1,TRBD2,.,TRBJ2-7,TGTGCCAGCAGTGATCTGACTAGCGGAGGCTACGAGCAGTACTTC,CASSDLTSGGYEQYF
TRBV6-4,TRBD1,.,TRBJ2-3,TGTGCCAGCAGTGAACAACAGGGGGCAGATACGCAGTATTTT,CASSEQQGADTQYF
TRBV7-9,.,.,TRBJ2-3,TGTGCCAGCAGACCAACCCCCAGGGATACGCAGTATTTT,CASRPTPRDTQYF
TRBV7-6,.,.,TRBJ2-6,TGTGCCAGCAGCTTTGTGGGATATGGGGGACCGACCTCTGGGGCCAACGTCCTGACTTTC,CASSFVGYGGPTSGANVLTF
TRBV5-1,TRBD2,once,TRBJ2-1,TGCGCCAGCAGCTTGAATCCGGGGAGGGGTGAGCAGTTCTTC,CASSLNPGRGEQFF
TRBV7-8,.,.,TRBJ2-7,TGTGCCAGCAGACCTTGGCTGGGGCCGCTGAGCTACGAGCAGTACTTC,CASRPWLGPLSYEQYF